Detailed here is one T cell receptor (beta chain). The method was immunoSEQ multiplex PCR; TCRdb's version includes in-frame clones alone and lacks a portion of them. The sample lists 100,000 to 150,000 clones, roughly 77% occurring once. The sample is drawn from a study of blood T cell repertoires in COVID-19. Study-wide context: COVID-19 samples from acute and convalescent phases originated in the United States, Italy and Spain. T cells, B-cell-depleted T cells, or PBMCs supplied cDNA or gDNA.

The CDR3 has 14 amino acids. The junction had 4 bases not matched to a gene; V was cut back by 4 bases and J by 3 bases. Germline-derived CDR1 and CDR2 are SGHDT and YYEEEE. The source material was peripheral blood. The source is a man aged 60-69 years with active or convalescent COVID-19. This chain uses TRBV5-6 with TRBJ2-7, with 10 positions matching TRBD1. The chain's CDR3 is CASSPRTGGYEQYF. CDR3 sequence (DNA): TGTGCCAGCAGCCCGCGGACAGGGGGCTACGAGCAGTACTTC.